The 17 T cell receptor beta chains below were found in one sample sequenced in a study of blood T cell repertoires in COVID-19. Profiling relied on immunoSEQ multiplex PCR, and the TCRdb table lists in-frame clones only, not all of them. The sample consists of roughly 300,000 clones, around 86% of them appearing once. The sample taken for sequencing was PBMCs or T cells enriched from blood (not recorded which). These receptors were obtained from a young woman who had recovered from COVID-19.

The rearrangement links TRBV10-3 to TRBJ1-1; 8 positions agree with TRBD1. CDR1 is ENHRY, CDR2 SYGVKD, per germline. With V trimmed by 7 bases and J by 2 bases, 18 bases remained unmatched. The CDR3 is 18 amino acids. CDR3 sequence reads: CAIKAGGKEANQNTEAFF. The CDR3 region has the DNA TGTGCCATCAAGGCAGGGGGCAAAGAAGCGAATCAAAACACTGAAGCTTTCTTT.

The table lists this clone with a few counts. This rearrangement joins TRBV14 to TRBJ2-5; D perhaps matches TRBD2 (5 bases). Germline CDR1 is SGHDN and CDR2 is FVKESK. V shed 3 bases and J shed 5 bases, with 13 bases lying between them. This CDR3 has 14 amino acids. CDR3 region: CASSHSSGWETQYF. The DNA for the CDR3 is TGTGCCAGCAGCCATTCATCGGGATGGGAGACCCAGTACTTC.

V gene TRBV27 combines with J gene TRBJ1-2, with 7 nucleotides matching TRBD1. Germline trimming cut 5 bases from V and 7 bases from J; bases unmatched to any gene: 7. CDR3 size: 13 residues. CDR1 and CDR2 from the germline V gene are MNHEY and SMNVEV (reference sequence). Written as DNA, the CDR3 is TGTGCCAGCAGTCTCACAGGGGTTGCTGGCTACACCTTC. Its translation: CASSLTGVAGYTF.

This clone was counted between two and nine times. The V gene is TRBV5-1, the J gene TRBJ1-4; TRBD1 might be the D (5 bases). Germline-derived CDR1 and CDR2 are SGHRS and YFSETQ. CDR3 length equals 14 residues. The ends were cut back, 4 bases at V and 4 bases at J, with 11 bases in the middle. CDR3 loop: CASSIDSYNEKLFF. The CDR3, as DNA: TGCGCCAGCAGCATCGACAGTTATAATGAAAAACTGTTTTTT.

The chain is built from TRBV24-1 and TRBJ2-3; the D gene is possibly TRBD1 (5 bases). Deletions cut 7 bases from V and 2 bases from J, with 9 bases between. This CDR3 comprises 13 residues. Germline CDR1 and CDR2: KGHDR and SFDVKD. The CDR3 loop reads CATSQGFTDTQYF. The DNA for the CDR3 is TGTGCCACCAGCCAGGGATTCACAGATACGCAGTATTTT.

The genes are TRBV29-1 and TRBJ1-2; D is uncertain. The CDR3 length is 12 residues. The V gene lost 4 bases and the J gene lost 1 base, with 7 bases spanning the gap. CDR1 is SQVTM and CDR2 is ANQGSEA in the germline V gene. CDR3 sequence reads: CSVVLHNYGYTF. The DNA of the CDR3 is TGCAGCGTTGTTTTACATAACTATGGCTACACCTTC.

V and J are TRBV18 and TRBJ1-3, with a weak D call TRBD1 (6 bases). The CDR3 length is 15 residues. V dropped 4 bases and J dropped 0 bases, with 10 bases sitting between them. In germline, CDR1 is KGHSH, CDR2 LQKENI. The CDR3 DNA follows: TGTGCCAGCTCACTCGACAGGAGCTCTGGAAACACCATATATTTT. Translating gives CASSLDRSSGNTIYF.

The V and J genes are TRBV19 and TRBJ1-6, with 7 bases that match TRBD1. There are 17 residues in the CDR3. CDR1 LNHDA and CDR2 SQIVND come from the germline V gene (reference sequence). After removal of 5 bases from V and 4 bases from J, the junction contained 11 bases not matched to a gene. CDR3 residues: CASSVVPQGVYNSPLHF. DNA of the CDR3: TGTGCCAGTAGTGTAGTCCCGCAGGGGGTTTATAATTCACCCCTCCACTTT.

The chain joins TRBV24-1 to TRBJ2-3; unclear D gene. Germline lookup yields CDR1 KGHDR and CDR2 SFDVKD. There are 13 residues in the CDR3. The V end lost 9 bases, the J end lost 5 bases, and 14 bases lay between the germline ends. The CDR3 DNA is TGTGCCACCCGCTCCGGTATTGGAGATACGCAGTATTTT. Protein: CATRSGIGDTQYF.

This rearrangement joins TRBV30 to TRBJ1-4; D possibly corresponds to TRBD1 (5 bases). CDR1 and CDR2 (germline): GTSNPN, SVGIG (reference sequence). Trimming stripped 0 bases from V and 4 bases from J, with 9 bases between. This CDR3 has 14 residues. CDR3 in DNA: TGTGCCTGGAGTGTATTCAGGGATAATGAAAAACTGTTTTTT. As protein: CAWSVFRDNEKLFF.

At least ten counts were recorded for this clone. The genes are TRBV19 and TRBJ2-7, with 9 bases fitting TRBD1. V shed 6 bases and J 3 bases; nucleotides not matched to a gene: 6. Germline-derived CDR1 and CDR2 are LNHDA and SQIVND (reference sequence). The CDR3 is 14 amino acids. For the CDR3, the DNA is TGTGCCAGTAGCCCCCTGGGACAGGGCTACGAGCAGTACTTC. Amino acids: CASSPLGQGYEQYF.

This rearrangement joins TRBV10-3 to TRBJ2-3, with 7 bases matching TRBD2. CDR1 and CDR2 from the germline V gene are ENHRY and SYGVKD. The CDR3 sequence is 13 residues long. With V trimmed by 11 bases and J by 1 base, 6 bases remained unmatched. CDR3 amino acids: CASEGRGTDTQYF. CDR3 nucleotide sequence: TGTGCCTCCGAGGGGAGGGGCACAGATACGCAGTATTTT.

V usage is TRBV6-5 and J usage is TRBJ2-1, with a weak D call TRBD1 (6 bases). Germline loops: CDR1 MNHEY, CDR2 SVGAGI. The CDR3 contains 14 residues. V was shortened by 1 base and J by 4 bases, with 8 bases between the two germline ends. CDR3 DNA sequence: TGTGCCAGCAGTTACTTAGGACAGTACAATGAGCAGTTCTTC. Translation gives CASSYLGQYNEQFF.

The rearrangement uses TRBV27 and TRBJ1-6, with a tentative D call TRBD1 (5 bases). Germline V gives CDR1 MNHEY, CDR2 SMNVEV (reference sequence). Trimming pared 0 bases from V and 10 bases from J, leaving 19 bases between. The CDR3 sequence is 17 residues long. The CDR3 sequence: CASSLSVVGRVGSPLHF. The DNA of the CDR3 is TGTGCCAGCAGTTTATCTGTGGTTGGCAGGGTAGGGTCACCCCTCCACTTT.

The chain combines TRBV2 with TRBJ2-5; TRBD2 agrees at 14 bases. J lost 5 bases, V lost 6 bases, and 8 bases had no gene match. This CDR3 is built from 16 residues. Germline V gene data show CDR1 as SNHLY and CDR2 as FYNNEI. This CDR3 is CASRLGLAGGSETQYF. The CDR3 DNA reads as TGTGCCAGCAGATTAGGACTAGCGGGAGGCTCTGAGACCCAGTACTTC.

The chain couples TRBV12-5 to TRBJ1-6, with D possibly matching TRBD1 (5 bases). Germline assignment: CDR1 LGHNT and CDR2 FRNRAP. The length of the CDR3 is 12 residues. The V gene lost 5 bases and the J gene lost 11 bases, with 10 bases spanning the gap. CDR3 loop: CASGAPGAPLHF. The CDR3, as DNA: TGTGCTAGTGGTGCTCCGGGGGCACCCCTCCACTTT.

This chain connects TRBV3-1 (or the pseudogene TRBV3-2) to TRBJ2-1, with a tentative D call TRBD2 (6 bases). Trimming took 2 bases from V and 3 from J, leaving 17 bases between them. This CDR3 contains 17 residues. Germline assignment: CDR1 LGHDT and CDR2 YNNKEL (reference sequence). CDR3 amino acids: CASSQRTWDSIYNEQFF. The CDR3 nucleotides read TGTGCCAGCAGCCAAAGGACCTGGGACTCCATCTACAATGAGCAGTTCTTC.